One sample yielded the 9 T cell receptor beta chains listed below, sequenced in a study of T cell repertoires in cytomegalovirus infection. TCRdb processed the reads anew with MiXCR; each CDR3 protein has one entry. The repertoire has about 740,000 distinct CDR3 sequences, roughly a third of them found once; the top ten carry around 3%. What was sequenced was PBMCs. These TCRs come from a human donor in good health (CMV status not recorded). Some clones in this sample may be carry-over from other donors' samples.

V and J are TRBV7-6 and TRBJ1-1; 8 bases align to TRBD1. Germline-derived CDR1 and CDR2 are SGHVS and FNYEAQ. Unmatched junction bases numbered 12, after V lost 5 bases and J lost 7 bases. There are 15 residues in the CDR3. The CDR3 sequence: CASSTGGLGYGEAFF. DNA of the CDR3: TGTGCCAGCAGCACAGGGGGGTTGGGATATGGTGAAGCTTTCTTT.

Regarding this clonotype: This likely comes from a read error, as the CDR3 has no conserved phenylalanine or tryptophan at its end. V and J are TRBV5-3 and TRBJ2-1; 9 bases fit TRBD2. TRBV5-3 is sorted into the ORF group, with uncertain function. The CDR3 has 15 residues. The CDR3 region is CASSSGTSKYNEQFL. DNA for the CDR3: TGTGCCAGCAGCTCCGGGACTAGCAAGTACAATGAGCAGTTCTTA.

The chain joins TRBV6-1 to TRBJ2-3, with unresolved D. Deletions cut 6 bases from V and 6 bases from J, with 10 bases between. Germline CDR1 is MNHNS and CDR2 is SASEGT. The CDR3 sequence is 12 residues long. For the CDR3, the DNA is TGTGCCAGCAGCGAGATTGGGGATACGCAGTATTTT. It yields the protein CASSEIGDTQYF.

A few counts support this clonotype. This chain connects TRBV12-3 or TRBV12-4 to TRBJ1-2, with a possible D match to TRBD1 (5 bases). CDR3 length: 16 amino acids. Between the trimmed V and J ends, which lost 3 bases and 4 bases, there was a span of 18 bases. As DNA, the CDR3 is TGTGCCAGCAGTTTCGGGGAAAGGGGCCTAGGCTATGGCTACACCTTC. Its protein product is CASSFGERGLGYGYTF.

This chain uses TRBV29-1 with TRBJ2-6; D not resolved. Per germline, CDR1 SQVTM and CDR2 ANQGSEA. Trimming took off 7 bases at V and 0 bases at J, with 7 bases between the two ends. The CDR3 consists of 13 residues. The CDR3 nucleotides are TGCAGCGCCGAGAGCTCTGGGGCCAACGTCCTGACTTTC. Amino acids: CSAESSGANVLTF. Supplemented by reference TRBV29-1 and TRBJ2-6, the full variable domain reads SAVISQKPSRDICQRGTSLTIQCQVDSQVTMMFWYRQQPGQSLTLIATANQGSEATYESGFVIDKFPISRPNLTFSTLTVSNMSPEDSSIYLCSAESSGANVLTFGAGSRLTVL.

This clonotype has more than one count but fewer than ten. The chain is built from TRBV7-2 and TRBJ2-7, with TRBD2 as a possible D gene (5 bases). The germline V gene encodes CDR1 SGHTA and CDR2 FQGNSA. V lost 3 bases and J lost 2, with 11 bases in between. This CDR3 spans 14 amino acids. In DNA form, the CDR3 reads TGTGCCAGCAGCTTGGCGGGCATAACCTACGAGCAGTACTTC. This encodes CASSLAGITYEQYF.

This clonotype was recorded a few times. This chain connects TRBV7-3 to TRBJ2-2; D is unclear. Trimming removed 1 base from V and 3 bases from J, with 9 bases in between. In germline, CDR1 is SGHTA, CDR2 FQGTGA. This CDR3 spans 15 amino acids. In DNA, the CDR3 is TGTGCCAGCAGCTTAAAGGTTGGCGACACCGGGGAGCTGTTTTTT. The encoded protein is CASSLKVGDTGELFF.

V gene TRBV6-1 combines with J gene TRBJ2-1; maybe TRBD2 (5 bases). The CDR3 contains 15 residues. Germline assignment: CDR1 MNHNS and CDR2 SASEGT. Trimming cost V 6 bases and J 5 bases, with 17 bases left between them. The CDR3 protein is CASRVRVRWDNEQFF. CDR3 DNA sequence: TGTGCCAGCAGGGTGAGGGTCCGGTGGGACAATGAGCAGTTCTTC.

The chain employs TRBV7-2 and TRBJ1-2; maybe TRBD1 (5 bases). The CDR3 runs to 16 residues. Germline assignment: CDR1 SGHTA and CDR2 FQGNSA. Deletions cut 1 base from V and 4 bases from J, with 16 bases between. This CDR3 reads CASSLGGLGRGYGYTF. Written as DNA, the CDR3 is TGTGCCAGCAGCTTAGGGGGTCTGGGGCGAGGCTATGGCTACACCTTC.